This T cell receptor (beta chain) was sequenced for a study of regulatory T cells in long-lasting Graves disease (dated by TCRdb to the early 2020s). Broadly, across the study: Persistent Graves' disease was defined as persistently positive TSH receptor autoantibodies together with antithyroid drug treatment for over 5 years. In the clinical cohort, patients with persistent Graves' disease had used antithyroid drugs for an average of around 10 years. The study was conducted in China and was registered as a clinical trial. This study used TCR sequencing and RNA sequencing of peripheral blood to compare persistent Graves' disease patients against newly diagnosed Graves' disease patients. A total of roughly 35 samples were covered by TCR sequencing, comprising some 13 persistent and some 20 newly diagnosed Graves' disease patients.

The study at large found these results: Peripheral blood alone was examined, since thyroid tissue, which constituted the primary lesion, could not be accessed. Sequencing and analysis were restricted to the TCR beta chain. Persistent patients shared more public clonotypes among themselves (more than 2,500) than newly diagnosed patients did (over 900). Compared with newly diagnosed patients, patients with persistent Graves' disease had lower TCR Shannon entropy and fewer highly expanded clones, which suggests clonal expansion. The authors noted that the small sample size was a limitation that may lower accuracy. Persistent disease showed preferential use of TRBV28, TRBJ1-2 and TRBJ2-5, whereas newly diagnosed disease favored TRBV20-1 and TRBJ2-1.

The time point label of this sample denotes: persistent/refractory GD, antithyroid drugs over 5 years with positive TRAb. RNA was extracted from PBMCs in TRIzol for both TCR sequencing and RNA sequencing. The diagnosis of Graves' disease followed American Thyroid Association guidelines. The patients came from an endocrinology department in Xi'an, China. From each patient, approximately 10 milliliters of peripheral blood was collected into an EDTA anticoagulant tube. Ficoll Paque Plus density gradient separation was used to isolate PBMCs, and no further T cell sorting was performed. An Agilent 2100 Bioanalyzer and agarose gel were used to check RNA quality, and a NanoDrop 2000 was used to measure RNA concentration. V is clipped by 0 bases and J by 1 base, and the sequence between their germline boundaries is 25 bases long. From cysteine to phenylalanine, the CDR3 is 20 amino acids long. Only the CDR3 portion is preserved as DNA: 60 bases, with reading frame beginning at the first base. CDR1 and CDR2 are drawn from the germline V gene (reference sequence): SGHNT, YYREEE.

Library construction relied on multiplex PCR. The sample was run on an Illumina HiSeq 4000. TCR beta libraries were built with iRepertoire HTBI primers and Arm-PCR amplification of CDR3 regions. Gel purification was performed on PCR products prior to sequencing. The study's own analysis went as follows. A total of roughly 65 TRBV and some 15 TRBJ segments were identified across samples and were used for gene usage analysis of CDR3 amino acid clonotypes. COPE and FqMerger were used to merge filtered high-quality paired reads into contigs. BLAST was used to align contigs to the IMGT TRBV, TRBD and TRBJ reference genes, and CDR3 was defined following IMGT. Any clonotype with a frequency above 0.1% was counted as a highly expanded clone. Repertoire diversity was measured by Shannon entropy, and V-J evenness by the Gini coefficient. Clonotypes shared by more than one individual were considered public. TCRdb handled the public reads itself, with Q25 trimming in fastp and clone calling in MiXCR, and kept productive beta chains. Rows matching on CDR3 protein sequence are summarized as one entry with the most common DNA and genes. The V and J calls here are based on TCRdb, not the publication. The sample yields approximately 400,000 distinct CDR3 sequences; around 21% were counted once. Of the sample, less than 25% falls within the top ten clones.

This clonotype was seen only a few times. No antigen is known for it. No much larger clone is present one base from it, and per-base qualities are unavailable. Recombination connected TRBV5-4 to TRBJ1-1, with an unclear D gene assignment. This specimen consisted of peripheral blood mononuclear cells (PBMCs), obtained when the disease was refractory, from a patient treated with antithyroid drugs. The receptor was isolated from a female donor with Graves disease. The CDR3 protein is CASSLETYQANPEKNTEAFF. The DNA sequence is given as TGTGCCAGCAGCTTGGAGACGTACCAGGCGAACCCAGAGAAGAACACTGAAGCTTTCTTT. When the CDR3 is completed using the reference TRBV5-4 and TRBJ1-1 genes on either side, the full variable domain is ETGVTQSPTHLIKTRGQQVTLRCSSQSGHNTVSWYQQALGQGPQFIFQYYREEENGRGNFPPRFSGLQFPNYSSELNVNALELDDSALYLCASSLETYQANPEKNTEAFFGQGTRLTVV.